Each of the 12 T cell receptor beta chains below was sequenced from the same sample in a study of T cell changes during pregnancy in multiple sclerosis. Measured with immunoSEQ multiplex PCR; TCRdb has only the in-frame clones, and not every one. Here the sample spans tens of thousands of clones, 90% to 95% being singletons. The sequencing used CD8+ T cells from peripheral blood mononuclear cells, collected in the second trimester of pregnancy. Receptor source: a female donor with multiple sclerosis, enrolled in a pregnancy study.

The chain has TRBV6-1 and TRBJ2-1; 14 bases map to TRBD2. Germline trimming cut 3 bases from V and 7 bases from J; bases unmatched to any gene: 17. The CDR3 is 20 amino acids. The germline V gene has CDR1 MNHNS and CDR2 SASEGT. CDR3 sequence: CASSEGGYGTSGRWGNEQFF. DNA for the CDR3: TGTGCCAGCAGTGAGGGGGGGTACGGGACTAGCGGGAGATGGGGTAATGAGCAGTTCTTC.

This clone was observed a handful of times. The gene calls are TRBV6-5 and TRBJ1-4, with TRBD1 matching over 7 bases. V lost 5 bases and J lost 7; bases outside the gene matches: 7. The CDR3 has 14 residues. Germline CDR1 and CDR2: MNHEY and SVGAGI. The CDR3 is CASSLRQGREKLFF. CDR3 DNA sequence: TGTGCCAGCAGTCTCAGACAGGGACGTGAAAAACTGTTTTTT.

The chain is built from TRBV7-6 and TRBJ2-7; TRBD2 agrees at 8 bases. V was pared by 0 bases and J by 2 bases, with 6 bases of the junction left unmatched. From germline, CDR1 is SGHVS and CDR2 FNYEAQ. This CDR3 is built from 16 residues. CDR3 sequence: CASSLAPAGVTYEQYF. The DNA for the CDR3 is TGTGCCAGCAGCTTAGCGCCAGCGGGAGTAACCTACGAGCAGTACTTC.

For the CDR3, the DNA is TGCGCCAGCAGCTTGGCTGTAGCCTACGAGCAGTACTTC. This gives the protein CASSLAVAYEQYF. The chain couples TRBV5-1 to TRBJ2-7; D not certain. Trimming shortened V by 0 bases and J by 2 bases, and 6 bases separated the two germline ends. Germline assignment: CDR1 SGHRS and CDR2 YFSETQ. There are 13 residues in the CDR3.

The chain is built from TRBV2 and TRBJ2-1; 9 bases align to TRBD2. This CDR3 region has 15 residues. The trim removed 4 bases at V and 6 bases at J, leaving 7 bases unmatched. Germline V gene sequence: CDR1 SNHLY, CDR2 FYNNEI. The CDR3: CASSGLAGLSNEQFF. Here the CDR3 DNA reads TGTGCCAGCAGTGGGCTAGCGGGATTAAGCAATGAGCAGTTCTTC. Full variable domain (missing parts from reference TRBV2 and TRBJ2-1): EPEVTQTPSHQVTQMGQEVILRCVPISNHLYFYWYRQILGQKVEFLVSFYNNEISEKSEIFDDQFSVERPDGSNFTLKIRSTKLEDSAMYFCASSGLAGLSNEQFFGPGTRLTVL.

The chain recombines TRBV27 with TRBJ2-7, with a possible D match to TRBD2 (6 bases). The CDR3 runs to 15 residues. CDR1 is MNHEY and CDR2 is SMNVEV in the germline V gene (reference sequence). V lost 6 bases, J lost 3 bases, and 18 bases lay in between. CDR3 bases: TGTGCCAGCAGCCCACGGCGGGGTCTTATCTACGAGCAGTACTTC. Translation: CASSPRRGLIYEQYF.

The V and J genes are TRBV6-1 and TRBJ1-2, with D hard to call. Germline loops: CDR1 MNHNS, CDR2 SASEGT. The CDR3 length is 11 residues. Trimming took off 7 bases at V and 5 bases at J, with 8 bases between the two ends. The CDR3 reads CASTGGYGYTF. The DNA of the CDR3 is TGTGCCAGCACAGGAGGATATGGCTACACCTTC.

The chain has TRBV7-9 and TRBJ1-2; D call uncertain. Germline V gene lookup returns CDR1 SEHNR and CDR2 FQNEAQ (reference sequence). The CDR3 consists of 14 residues. Trimming left V 2 bases short and J 1 base short, with 8 bases between. CDR3 region: CASSLSGSNYGYTF. The CDR3 nucleotides read TGTGCCAGCAGCTTAAGTGGCAGTAACTATGGCTACACCTTC.

CDR3 residues: CASRGGESSYEQYF. The CDR3, as DNA: TGTGCCAGCAGAGGAGGGGAGAGCTCCTACGAGCAGTACTTC. This rearrangement joins TRBV27 to TRBJ2-7, with D maybe TRBD2 (6 bases). The CDR3 runs 14 residues. V shed 6 bases and J shed 0 bases, with 12 bases lying between them. Germline assignment: CDR1 MNHEY and CDR2 SMNVEV (reference sequence).

The chain uses TRBV2 and TRBJ2-7, with 7 positions matching TRBD1. Germline CDR1 reads SNHLY; CDR2 reads FYNNEI. V was pared by 5 bases and J by 5 bases, with 9 bases of the junction left unmatched. The CDR3 covers 14 residues. The CDR3 region is CASSRGLLPNEQYF. The CDR3 coding sequence is TGTGCCAGCAGTAGGGGGCTACTTCCAAACGAGCAGTACTTC.

With respect to this clone: At one of its ends the junction is not consistent with the germline gene, which may arise from a read error. The chain carries TRBV27 and TRBJ1-1, with TRBD1 matching over 10 bases. Germline loops: CDR1 MNHEY, CDR2 SMNVEV (reference sequence). The CDR3 has 18 amino acids. CDR3 nucleotides: TGTGCCAGCAGTCCACATCCCGGGACAGGGGATGGGAACGCTGAAGCTTTCTTT. Translation gives CASSPHPGTGDGNAEAFF.

The V and J genes are TRBV30 and TRBJ2-2, with 11 bases fitting TRBD1. Germline CDR1 is GTSNPN and CDR2 is SVGIG (reference sequence). Trimming removed 5 bases from V and 5 bases from J; junction bases left unmatched: 4. The CDR3 covers 14 residues. The CDR3 loop reads CAWGQGALTGELFF. CDR3 DNA sequence: TGTGCCTGGGGACAGGGGGCGCTGACCGGGGAGCTGTTTTTT.